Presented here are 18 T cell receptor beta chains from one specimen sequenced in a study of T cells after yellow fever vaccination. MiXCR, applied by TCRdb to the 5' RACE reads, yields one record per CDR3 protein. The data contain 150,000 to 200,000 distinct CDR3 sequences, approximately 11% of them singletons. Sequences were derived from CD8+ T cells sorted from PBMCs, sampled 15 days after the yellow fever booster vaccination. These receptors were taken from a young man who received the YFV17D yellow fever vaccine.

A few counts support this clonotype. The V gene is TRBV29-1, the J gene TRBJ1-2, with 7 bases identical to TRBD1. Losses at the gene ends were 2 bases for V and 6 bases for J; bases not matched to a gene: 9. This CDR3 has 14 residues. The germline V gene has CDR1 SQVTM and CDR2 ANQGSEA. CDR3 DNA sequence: TGCAGCGTTGAAATTTTGAGACAGGGAGATGGCTACACCTTC. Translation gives CSVEILRQGDGYTF.

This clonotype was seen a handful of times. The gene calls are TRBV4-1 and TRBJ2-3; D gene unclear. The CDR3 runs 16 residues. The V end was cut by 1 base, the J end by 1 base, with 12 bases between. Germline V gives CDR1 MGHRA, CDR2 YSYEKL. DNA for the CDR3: TGCGCCAGCAGCCAAGGGAACTGGGTCGGCACAGATACGCAGTATTTT. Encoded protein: CASSQGNWVGTDTQYF.

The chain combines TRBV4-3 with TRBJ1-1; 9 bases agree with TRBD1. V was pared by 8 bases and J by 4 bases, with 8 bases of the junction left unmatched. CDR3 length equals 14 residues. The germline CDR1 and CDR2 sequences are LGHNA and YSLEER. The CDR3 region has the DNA TGCGCCAGCGGGATGACAGGGGGAAGCACTGAAGCTTTCTTT. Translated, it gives CASGMTGGSTEAFF.

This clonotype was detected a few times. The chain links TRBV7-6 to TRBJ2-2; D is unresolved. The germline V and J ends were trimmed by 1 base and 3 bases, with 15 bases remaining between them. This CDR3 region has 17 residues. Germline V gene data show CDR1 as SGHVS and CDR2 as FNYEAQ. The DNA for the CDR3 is TGTGCCAGCAGCTTAGGGTCCGGGTGGGTCGACACCGGGGAGCTGTTTTTT. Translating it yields CASSLGSGWVDTGELFF. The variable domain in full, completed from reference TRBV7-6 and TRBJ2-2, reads GAGVSQSPRYKVTKRGQDVALRCDPISGHVSLYWYRQALGQGPEFLTYFNYEAQQDKSGLPNDRFSAERPEGSISTLTIQRTEQRDSAMYRCASSLGSGWVDTGELFFGEGSRLTVL.

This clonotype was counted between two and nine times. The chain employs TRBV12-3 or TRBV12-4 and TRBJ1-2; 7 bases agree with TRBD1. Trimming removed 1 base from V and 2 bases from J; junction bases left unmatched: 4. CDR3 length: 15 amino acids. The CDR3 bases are TGTGCCAGCAGTTTAGTGGCAGGGGGGAACTATGGCTACACCTTC. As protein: CASSLVAGGNYGYTF.

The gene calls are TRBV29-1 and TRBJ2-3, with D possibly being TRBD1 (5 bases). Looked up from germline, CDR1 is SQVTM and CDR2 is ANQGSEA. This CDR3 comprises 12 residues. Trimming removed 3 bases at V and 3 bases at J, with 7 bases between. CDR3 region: CSVDAGTDTQYF. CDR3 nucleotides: TGCAGCGTTGACGCAGGGACAGATACGCAGTATTTT.

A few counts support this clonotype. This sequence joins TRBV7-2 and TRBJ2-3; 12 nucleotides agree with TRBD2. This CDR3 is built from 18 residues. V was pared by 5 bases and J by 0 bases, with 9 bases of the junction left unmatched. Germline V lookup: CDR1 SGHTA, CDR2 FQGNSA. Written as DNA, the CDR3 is TGTGCCAGCAGCCGAGGACTAGCGGGGTTCCCTAGCACAGATACGCAGTATTTT. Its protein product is CASSRGLAGFPSTDTQYF.

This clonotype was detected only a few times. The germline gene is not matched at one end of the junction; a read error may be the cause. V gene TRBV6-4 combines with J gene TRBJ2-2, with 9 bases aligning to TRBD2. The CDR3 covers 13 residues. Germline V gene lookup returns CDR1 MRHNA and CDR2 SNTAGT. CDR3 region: CASSDGTSTGELF. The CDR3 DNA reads TGTGCCAGCAGTGACGGGACTAGCACCGGGGAGCTGTTT.

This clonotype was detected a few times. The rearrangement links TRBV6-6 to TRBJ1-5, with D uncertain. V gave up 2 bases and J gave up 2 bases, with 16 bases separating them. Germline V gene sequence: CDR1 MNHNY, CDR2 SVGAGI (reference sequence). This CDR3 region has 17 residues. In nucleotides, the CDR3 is TGTGCCAGCAGTTACAGGGCAGGTCAGCTCGGCAATCAGCCCCAGCATTTT. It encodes CASSYRAGQLGNQPQHF.

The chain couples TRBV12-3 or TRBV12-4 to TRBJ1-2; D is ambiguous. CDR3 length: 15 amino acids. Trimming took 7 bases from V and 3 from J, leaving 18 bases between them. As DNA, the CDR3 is TGTGCCAGCACCACTGAAGACAACATGGACTATGGCTACACCTTC. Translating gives CASTTEDNMDYGYTF.

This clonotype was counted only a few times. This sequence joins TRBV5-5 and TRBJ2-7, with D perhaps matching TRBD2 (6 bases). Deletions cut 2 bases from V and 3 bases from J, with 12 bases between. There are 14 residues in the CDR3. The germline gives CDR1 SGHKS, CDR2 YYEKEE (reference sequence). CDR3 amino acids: CASSFEVTSYEQYV. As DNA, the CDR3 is TGTGCCAGCAGCTTTGAAGTGACTAGCTACGAGCAGTACGTC.

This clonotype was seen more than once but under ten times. The CDR3 region has the DNA TGTGCCAGCAGCGCCTCACCGGGGGCCGCGTTGGAGCAGTTCTTC. It translates to CASSASPGAALEQFF. The chain is built from TRBV9 and TRBJ2-1; D is perhaps TRBD1 or TRBD2 (6 bases each). CDR1 is SGDLS, CDR2 YYNGEE, per germline. The CDR3 is 15 residues long. V was pared by 3 bases and J by 10 bases, with 20 bases between.

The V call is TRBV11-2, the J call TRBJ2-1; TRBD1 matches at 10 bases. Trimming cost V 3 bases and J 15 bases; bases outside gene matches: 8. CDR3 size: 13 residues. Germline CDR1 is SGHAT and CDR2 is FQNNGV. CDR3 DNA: TGTGCCAGCAGCTTGGGACAGGGGAGGTATGGGTTCTTC. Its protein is CASSLGQGRYGFF.

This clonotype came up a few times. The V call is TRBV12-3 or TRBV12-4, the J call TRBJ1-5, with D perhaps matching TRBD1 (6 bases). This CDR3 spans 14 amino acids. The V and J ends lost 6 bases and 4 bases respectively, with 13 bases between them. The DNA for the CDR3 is TGTGCCAGCAGCCGGGACACTCCAAATCAGCCCCAGCATTTT. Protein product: CASSRDTPNQPQHF.

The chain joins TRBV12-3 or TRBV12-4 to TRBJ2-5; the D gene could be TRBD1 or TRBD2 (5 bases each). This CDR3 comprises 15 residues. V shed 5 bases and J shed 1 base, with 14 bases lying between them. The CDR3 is CASSAGWDVQETQYF. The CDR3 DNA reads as TGTGCCAGCAGTGCCGGGTGGGACGTCCAAGAGACCCAGTACTTC.

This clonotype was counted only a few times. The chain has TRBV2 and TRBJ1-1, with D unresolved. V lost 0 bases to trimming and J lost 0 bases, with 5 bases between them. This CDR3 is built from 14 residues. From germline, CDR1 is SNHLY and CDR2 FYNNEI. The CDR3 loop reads CASSEAMVNTEAFF. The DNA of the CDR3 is TGTGCCAGCAGTGAAGCGATGGTGAACACTGAAGCTTTCTTT.

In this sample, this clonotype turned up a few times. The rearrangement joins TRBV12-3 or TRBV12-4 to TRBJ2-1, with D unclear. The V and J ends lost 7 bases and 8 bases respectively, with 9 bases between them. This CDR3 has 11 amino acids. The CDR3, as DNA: TGTGCCAGCACACCCCTGGATGAGCAGTTCTTC. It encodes CASTPLDEQFF.

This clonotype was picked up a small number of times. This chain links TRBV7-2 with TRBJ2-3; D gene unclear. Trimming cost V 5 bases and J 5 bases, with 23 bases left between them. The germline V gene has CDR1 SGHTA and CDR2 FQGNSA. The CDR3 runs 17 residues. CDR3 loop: CASSQDPNLPRLDTQYF. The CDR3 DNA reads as TGTGCCAGCAGCCAAGACCCCAACCTACCCCGGTTAGATACGCAGTATTTT.